One and the same sample provided the 27 T cell receptor beta chains below, sequenced in a study of cytomegalovirus exposure and HLA in healthy donors. 13 Jbeta primers and 60 Vbeta primers were used for the PCR. Using immunoSEQ multiplex PCR, the repertoire was profiled, and TCRdb retains in-frame clones only, with some absent. The sample lists around 190,000 clones, more than 70% seen once, with about 1% in the top ten. The specimen sequenced was PBMCs. All receptors come from a woman in her forties in good health and CMV-seronegative.

The chain is built from TRBV11-3 and TRBJ2-1, with unresolved D. With 0 bases removed from V and 7 bases from J, the gap between germline ends came to 16 bases. Germline V gene data show CDR1 as SGHNT and CDR2 as YENEEA. This CDR3 region has 16 residues. CDR3 in amino acids: CASSLDRDNLRNEQFF. The DNA of the CDR3 is TGTGCCAGCAGCTTAGACCGAGACAACCTGAGAAATGAGCAGTTCTTC. Full variable domain (remainder filled in from reference TRBV11-3 and TRBJ2-1): EAGVVQSPRYKIIEKKQPVAFWCNPISGHNTLYWYLQNLGQGPELLIRYENEEAVDDSQLPKDRFSAERLKGVDSTLKIQPAELGDSAVYLCASSLDRDNLRNEQFFGPGTRLTVL.

Note on this clone: An end of the junction differs from the germline gene, which may be a read error. The V and J genes are TRBV6-6 and TRBJ2-5; D is uncertain. CDR3 length: 14 amino acids. Germline assignment: CDR1 MNHNY and CDR2 SVGAGI (reference sequence). The CDR3: CAGSYSGRGETQYF. The CDR3 DNA reads as TGTGCCGGCAGTTACTCGGGTAGAGGAGAGACCCAGTACTTC.

The chain carries TRBV27 and TRBJ1-1; 7 positions match TRBD1. Germline assignment: CDR1 MNHEY and CDR2 SMNVEV (reference sequence). There are 14 residues in the CDR3. The junction had 8 bases not matched to a gene; V was cut back by 6 bases and J by 4 bases. The CDR3 loop reads CASRIDRASTEAFF. As DNA, the CDR3 is TGTGCCAGCAGGATCGACAGGGCGAGCACTGAAGCTTTCTTT.

This chain joins TRBV5-1 and TRBJ1-4, with D perhaps TRBD1 (6 bases). This CDR3 is 15 amino acids long. CDR1 is SGHRS and CDR2 is YFSETQ in the germline V gene. The V end was cut by 4 bases, the J end by 6 bases, with 16 bases between. This chain's CDR3 is CASSPGGARDEKLFF. The CDR3 bases are TGCGCCAGCAGCCCTGGGGGGGCGCGGGATGAAAAACTGTTTTTT.

This clone was observed once. This sequence joins TRBV2 and TRBJ1-5, with 8 bases fitting TRBD1. V was pared by 4 bases and J by 6 bases, with 8 bases of the junction left unmatched. The germline CDR1 and CDR2 sequences are SNHLY and FYNNEI. The CDR3 runs 15 residues. The CDR3: CASSVQGAMGQPQHF. CDR3 bases: TGTGCCAGCAGTGTGCAGGGGGCTATGGGTCAGCCCCAGCATTTT.

This chain connects TRBV28 to TRBJ1-6; D is unclear. From germline, CDR1 is MDHEN and CDR2 SYDVKM. The CDR3 extends over 17 amino acids. Trimming shortened V by 5 bases and J by 5 bases, and 19 bases separated the two germline ends. CDR3 DNA: TGTGCCAGCAGTCTCCTCCGCACTTGGGCCCATAATTCACCCCTCCACTTT. The encoded protein is CASSLLRTWAHNSPLHF.

Notes on this clone: Additional DNA sequences in this sample encode the identical CDR3. The J gene is TRBJ1-2, the V gene TRBV5-1; D might be TRBD1 (6 bases). This CDR3 is 13 amino acids long. Germline lookup yields CDR1 SGHRS and CDR2 YFSETQ. Trimming shortened V by 0 bases and J by 3 bases, and 6 bases separated the two germline ends. The CDR3 sequence: CASSLAGDYGYTF. CDR3 nucleotide sequence: TGCGCCAGCAGCTTGGCAGGGGACTATGGCTACACCTTC.

This sequence joins TRBV7-9 and TRBJ1-2; unclear D gene. The V and J ends lost 3 bases and 4 bases respectively, with 12 bases between them. The germline CDR1 and CDR2 sequences are SEHNR and FQNEAQ (reference sequence). CDR3 size: 14 residues. CDR3 nucleotide sequence: TGTGCCAGCAGCTTGGCGGAAACCGGCTATGGCTACACCTTC. Encoded protein: CASSLAETGYGYTF.

V gene TRBV11-3 combines with J gene TRBJ1-1, with 8 nucleotides matching TRBD1. V was clipped by 5 bases and J by 2 bases; unmatched bases: 19. CDR3 length: 19 amino acids. CDR1 and CDR2 (germline): SGHNT, YENEEA. DNA of the CDR3: TGTGCCAGCAGCCCCCCGGATTCGGCAGGGGGCTTTCTCAACACTGAAGCTTTCTTT. As protein: CASSPPDSAGGFLNTEAFF.

This clone was observed a handful of times. V gene TRBV12-5 combines with J gene TRBJ2-5; a possible D gene is TRBD2 (5 bases). CDR3 length: 14 residues. V was pared by 6 bases and J by 5 bases, with 16 bases between. The germline V gene encodes CDR1 LGHNT and CDR2 FRNRAP. CDR3 DNA: TGTGCTAGTGGCCCCGGCGGACTGAGGGAGACCCAGTACTTC. Amino acid sequence: CASGPGGLRETQYF.

The chain is built from TRBV10-2 and TRBJ2-7; D perhaps matches TRBD1 (6 bases). Germline values: CDR1 WSHSY, CDR2 SAAADI. V lost 6 bases and J 0 bases, leaving 9 bases between the germline ends. The CDR3 has 13 amino acids. DNA for the CDR3: TGCGCCAGCAGGTGGGACACCTCCTACGAGCAGTACTTC. Translated: CASRWDTSYEQYF.

V is TRBV6-5 and J is TRBJ1-6; 7 nucleotides match TRBD1. With 7 bases clipped from V and 7 bases from J, the junction kept 4 bases outside the gene matches. Germline V CDR1 and CDR2: MNHEY, SVGAGI. The CDR3 has 13 residues. CDR3 nucleotide sequence: TGTGCCAGCAATAAGGGGGCCAATTCACCCCTCCACTTT. This sequence encodes CASNKGANSPLHF.

The chain joins TRBV7-9 to TRBJ2-3; D is perhaps TRBD2 (5 bases). CDR3 length: 11 amino acids. Trimming stripped 2 bases from V and 14 bases from J, with 11 bases between. Germline V lookup: CDR1 SEHNR, CDR2 FQNEAQ (reference sequence). The CDR3 DNA follows: TGTGCCAGCAGCTTACCGGGATGGGCGTATTTT. It codes for CASSLPGWAYF.

The chain is built from TRBV5-6 and TRBJ2-3; 13 nucleotides line up with TRBD2. This CDR3 has 16 amino acids. CDR1 and CDR2 from the germline V gene are SGHDT and YYEEEE. J gave up 7 bases and V 0 bases, and 5 bases lay outside the gene matches. The DNA for the CDR3 is TGTGCCAGCAGCTTGGGACTAGCGGGAGGTCCAAATACGCAGTATTTT. Amino acids: CASSLGLAGGPNTQYF.

This sequence joins TRBV30 and TRBJ1-2, with D maybe TRBD1 (5 bases). CDR3 length equals 11 residues. V shed 7 bases and J shed 4 bases, with 10 bases lying between them. Germline lookup yields CDR1 GTSNPN and CDR2 SVGIG (reference sequence). CDR3 DNA sequence: TGTGCCTTGACAGCTTTCTATGGCTACACCTTC. Translating it yields CALTAFYGYTF.

This clone was counted between two and nine times. The rearrangement links TRBV30 to TRBJ2-2; perhaps TRBD2 as D (6 bases). The length of the CDR3 is 14 residues. From germline, CDR1 is GTSNPN and CDR2 SVGIG (reference sequence). Trimming pared 4 bases from V and 7 bases from J, leaving 16 bases between. The CDR3, as DNA: TGTGCCTGGAAGCCTCGGACTATTCACGGGGAGCTGTTTTTT. The encoded protein is CAWKPRTIHGELFF.

The chain carries TRBV6-1 and TRBJ1-2; 8 nucleotides align to TRBD1. Germline-derived CDR1 and CDR2 are MNHNS and SASEGT. V shed 11 bases and J 3 bases; nucleotides not matched to a gene: 8. The CDR3 totals 13 residues. Here the CDR3 DNA reads TGTGCCGGCTCTCCGACAGGGGACTATGGCTACACCTTC. Its protein is CAGSPTGDYGYTF.

The V and J genes are TRBV7-6 and TRBJ2-7; TRBD1 aligns across 9 bases. V lost 0 bases, J lost 4 bases, and 10 bases stayed unmatched. CDR3 length: 17 residues. Germline CDR1 SGHVS, CDR2 FNYEAQ. The CDR3 coding sequence is TGTGCCAGCAGCTTAGCCCCCCCGACAGGGGGTCAATACGAGCAGTACTTC. Protein product: CASSLAPPTGGQYEQYF.

On this clone: At one end the junction does not follow the germline gene, possibly because of a read error. The rearrangement links TRBV7-9 to TRBJ1-5; a possible D gene is TRBD1 (6 bases). Germline V gene sequence: CDR1 SEHNR, CDR2 FQNEAQ (reference sequence). The CDR3 has 16 amino acids. CDR3 nucleotide sequence: TGTTCCAGCAGCCCCTCAGACAGGTCTAGCAATCAGCCCCAGCATTTT. Residues: CSSSPSDRSSNQPQHF.

This chain links TRBV7-2 with TRBJ2-3; TRBD2 matches at 13 bases. The CDR3 spans 19 residues. The germline V gene has CDR1 SGHTA and CDR2 FQGNSA. The V gene end was trimmed by 5 bases and the J gene end by 4 bases; junction bases not matched to a gene: 15. CDR3 amino acids: CASSPYTSGRALPPDTQYF. CDR3 DNA sequence: TGTGCCAGCAGCCCCTATACTAGCGGGAGGGCCCTTCCCCCAGATACGCAGTATTTT.

This chain connects TRBV4-3 to TRBJ2-5, with 9 bases lining up with TRBD1. The CDR3 spans 17 residues. Looked up from germline, CDR1 is LGHNA and CDR2 is YSLEER. With V trimmed by 0 bases and J by 5 bases, 10 bases remained unmatched. DNA of the CDR3: TGCGCCAGCAGCCAAGATGGCCCTGGACAGGGGACGGAGACCCAGTACTTC. It is translated as CASSQDGPGQGTETQYF.

The J gene is TRBJ2-2, the V gene TRBV19; 9 bases line up with TRBD1. The germline V gene has CDR1 LNHDA and CDR2 SQIVND (reference sequence). Losses at the gene ends were 5 bases for V and 1 base for J; bases not matched to a gene: 11. CDR3 size: 18 residues. CDR3 region: CASSAPPGQGMNTGELFF. In nucleotides, the CDR3 is TGTGCCAGTAGTGCACCCCCGGGACAGGGAATGAACACCGGGGAGCTGTTTTTT.

The chain uses TRBV4-1 and TRBJ1-5, with 10 positions matching TRBD1. The germline CDR1 and CDR2 sequences are MGHRA and YSYEKL. J gave up 6 bases and V 0 bases, and 2 bases lay outside the gene matches. The CDR3 totals 15 residues. The CDR3 DNA is TGCGCCAGCAGCCAAGAGGGGGACAGGGGTCAGCCCCAGCATTTT. It is translated as CASSQEGDRGQPQHF.

The chain recombines TRBV7-9 with TRBJ2-7; D remains unclear. Trimming cost V 3 bases and J 5 bases, with 11 bases left between them. Germline values: CDR1 SEHNR, CDR2 FQNEAQ (reference sequence). The CDR3 runs to 13 residues. CDR3: CASSFAIVNEQYF. CDR3 DNA sequence: TGTGCCAGCAGCTTCGCTATAGTGAACGAGCAGTACTTC.

The rearrangement links TRBV7-2 to TRBJ1-1; 9 nucleotides align to TRBD1. The germline gives CDR1 SGHTA, CDR2 FQGNSA. The ends lost 5 bases at V and 5 bases at J; junction bases unmatched: 6. CDR3 length: 14 residues. DNA for the CDR3: TGTGCCAGCAGCCGACAGGGGGAAGGGACTGAAGCTTTCTTT. This codes for CASSRQGEGTEAFF.

A note on this clone: The identical CDR3 is also encoded by other nucleotide sequences in the sample. The CDR3 loop reads CASSPDRVVYGYTF. DNA for the CDR3: TGTGCCAGCAGCCCTGACAGGGTAGTTTATGGCTACACCTTC. The chain couples TRBV5-4 to TRBJ1-2; 7 positions agree with TRBD1. This CDR3 contains 14 residues. V was clipped by 4 bases and J by 5 bases; unmatched bases: 8. Per the germline V gene, CDR1 is SGHNT and CDR2 is YYREEE (reference sequence).

Concerning this clone: Other DNA sequences in this specimen translate into the identical CDR3. The rearrangement links TRBV10-1 to TRBJ2-7; 8 bases align to TRBD2. The germline V gene encodes CDR1 WNHNN and CDR2 SYGVQD (reference sequence). V was clipped by 0 bases and J by 4 bases; unmatched bases: 23. The CDR3 is made up of 21 amino acids. This CDR3 reads CASSESGLRSTRASGRYEQYF. The DNA of the CDR3 is TGCGCCAGCAGTGAGTCAGGTTTACGATCAACTAGGGCTAGCGGGCGGTACGAGCAGTACTTC.